This TCR beta chain was recorded in a study of blood T cell repertoires in COVID-19 (dated by TCRdb to the early 2020s). For the wider study: The collaborator samples originated in the United States, Italy and Spain and spanned the acute and convalescent phases of COVID-19. The samples were drawn from the first 160 participants of the ongoing ImmuneRACE study and from more than 1,000 subjects provided by 6 global collaborators. The prospective study material was composed of cDNA or gDNA derived from T cells, B-cell-depleted T cells, or PBMCs. Where available, HLA class I and class II types were obtained from metadata supplied by the sample provider rather than from assay-based typing. The repertoires were released in a freely available public database intended as a resource for research on the immune response to SARS-CoV-2. The dataset comprised deeply sampled blood TCRbeta repertoires from subjects exposed to, actively infected with, or recovered from COVID-19. A de-identified subject ID, COVID-19 status, age in years and sex were almost always included in the sample metadata.

On this clone: The antigen it binds to is not known. Base qualities were left out, and no much larger clone turns up one base away.

Whole blood was collected in K2EDTA tubes by collaborating institutions according to the institutions' own protocols. Collaborator samples were shipped for TCRbeta analysis as frozen whole blood, isolated PBMCs, or DNA extracted from either sample type. TCRbeta CDR3 regions were amplified from genomic DNA using the immunoSEQ Assay, a bias-controlled multiplex PCR. As for the original processing: Within the assay, amplification of reference gene primers was used to estimate how many nucleated cells each sample contained. To quantify the absolute abundance of each unique TCRbeta CDR3 rearrangement, sequence reads were collapsed and filtered. For each sample, productive Simpson clonality was calculated by taking the square root of Simpson's diversity index across productive rearrangements. Held by TCRdb, this immuneACCESS table contains in-frame sequences only and omits some clones. Under half of the omission traces to an unresolved V gene where checked; the cause of the rest is unknown. V and J calls and clone size are those listed in that table; D and trimming were worked out from the DNA. The sample table holds approximately 94,000 clones, of which 70% to 90% were seen once. Roughly an eighth of the sample comes from the top ten.

The CDR3 holds 15 amino acids from the cysteine to the phenylalanine. The retained sequence is limited to the CDR3, 45 bases, with the frame set at the first base. As encoded in the germline V gene, CDR1 is SQVTM while CDR2 is ANQGSEA. V loses 0 bases, J loses 0 bases, and the germline ends lie 10 bases apart. Study-wide conclusions, independent of this receptor: How much clinical and demographic metadata was included differed by source and by participant, and the metadata was provided uncurated.

The clonotype was recovered from a man between 45 and 60 years old with active or convalescent COVID-19. Sequenced input: peripheral blood. The chain was built from TRBV29-1 and TRBJ2-3; D gene: possibly TRBD1, on 5 matching bases. The sequence in DNA is TGCAGCGTTGAAGATCGAGCAGGGAGCACAGATACGCAGTATTTT. It encodes CSVEDRAGSTDTQYF.